This paragraph covers one T cell receptor beta chain sequence. A quantity of about 0.5 to 1 ug RNA underwent reverse transcription using random hexamers. TCRdb re-called the immunoSEQ multiplex PCR reads with MiXCR, one entry per CDR3 protein. The sample records 75,000 to 100,000 distinct CDR3 sequences, 94% being singletons. V shed 5 bases and J 1 base; nucleotides not matched to a gene: 8. Germline CDR1 MNHNS, CDR2 SASEGT. The CDR3 spans 16 residues. This specimen belongs to a study of CD8 T cells in Susac syndrome. The TCR was taken from a human donor in good health. The rearrangement links TRBV6-1 to TRBJ2-1, with 7 positions matching TRBD1. Sequencing used CD8+ T cells from PBMCs. The CDR3 loop reads CASSLNTGASYNEQFF. The CDR3 region has the DNA TGTGCCAGCAGTCTAAACACAGGGGCGTCCTACAATGAGCAGTTCTTC.